This T cell receptor (beta chain) originates from a study of shared clonotypes between healthy human individuals. General observations from the study: The low donor count limited represented genetic and exposure-history diversity.

For this clone: Its antigen is currently unknown.

CDR1 SGHTA and CDR2 FQGNSA come from the germline V gene. The CDR3 is made up of 15 amino acids. J gave up 7 bases and V 5 bases, and 11 bases lay outside the gene matches. Assay runs were performed at deep level. Investigators spread the genomic DNA of each subset evenly over several immunoSEQ plates. Generated by immunoSEQ multiplex PCR, the TCRdb table keeps only in-frame clones and is missing some. This sample has hundreds of thousands of clones; 73% occur once, and the top ten carry 1.5% to 2%. Sequenced: memory CD4+ T cells sorted from blood. The subset was: CD45RA-negative fraction. The V gene is TRBV7-2, the J gene TRBJ1-2; 9 nucleotides align to TRBD1. The sequence derives from a woman younger than 45 in good health. Here the CDR3 reads CASSRGQGWVGGYTF. CDR3 in DNA: TGTGCCAGCAGCCGGGGACAGGGCTGGGTAGGTGGCTACACCTTC.